The rows below give T cell receptor beta chains drawn from one sample of a study of blood T cell repertoires in COVID-19. Assay: immunoSEQ multiplex PCR; the TCRdb copy retains only in-frame clones and omits some. The table lists roughly 130,000 clones, over 80% of them singletons. The material sequenced was PBMCs or T cells enriched from blood (not recorded which). All receptors come from a woman in her twenties or thirties who had recovered from COVID-19. The CDR3 runs from the conserved cysteine through the conserved F or W. D genes are given only for firm matches. A row's size may be missing; if present it is once, few, many or a size class.

clone size	J gene	V gene	CDR3 length	D gene	CDR3 protein	CDR3 DNA
-	TRBJ2-6	TRBV18	17	TRBD2	CASSPPSGGSGANVLTF	TGTGCCAGCTCACCGCCTAGCGGGGGCTCTGGGGCCAACGTCCTGACTTTC
-	TRBJ1-4	TRBV7-9	14	-	CASSLGGFREKLFF	TGTGCCAGCAGCTTAGGAGGTTTTCGGGAAAAACTGTTTTTT
-	TRBJ1-1	TRBV19	17	-	CASSIDGQVGGNTEAFF	TGTGCCAGTAGTATAGATGGCCAGGTCGGAGGGAACACTGAAGCTTTCTTT
-	TRBJ2-7	TRBV4-1	14	-	CASSQLGGTYEQYF	TGCGCCAGCAGCCAATTGGGGGGAACCTACGAGCAGTACTTC
-	TRBJ1-6	TRBV30	14	-	CAWSIRAAGSPLHF	TGTGCCTGGAGCATCCGGGCCGCGGGATCACCCCTCCACTTT
-	TRBJ2-2	TRBV6-4	14	-	CASRHGGSVGELFF	TGTGCCAGCAGGCACGGGGGATCGGTCGGGGAGCTGTTTTTT
-	TRBJ1-5	TRBV27	13	-	CASSLSPNQPQHF	TGTGCCAGCAGTTTATCCCCAAATCAGCCCCAGCATTTT
-	TRBJ1-2	TRBV9	13	TRBD1	CASSPGTDYGYTF	TGTGCCAGCAGCCCTGGGACAGACTATGGCTACACCTTC
once	TRBJ1-1	TRBV28	14	-	CASSLGGANTEAFF	TGTGCCAGCAGTCTCGGGGGGGCTAACACTGAAGCTTTCTTT
-	TRBJ2-1	TRBV5-3	17	TRBD2	CARSSGVSGRAGLEQFF	TGTGCCAGAAGCTCCGGGGTTAGCGGGAGGGCCGGCCTTGAGCAGTTCTTC
-	TRBJ1-5	TRBV28	16	-	CASSPGGRDSNQPQHF	TGTGCCAGCAGCCCCGGGGGGCGGGATAGCAATCAGCCCCAGCATTTT
-	TRBJ2-3	TRBV5-1	14	-	CASSLVQNTDTQYF	TGCGCCAGCAGCTTGGTACAAAACACAGATACGCAGTATTTT
-	TRBJ2-1	TRBV5-1	16	-	CASSSDRTGYYNEQFF	TGCGCCAGCAGCTCCGATCGAACGGGGTACTACAATGAGCAGTTCTTC
-	TRBJ1-4	TRBV10-3	11	-	CAISGGEKLFF	TGTGCCATCAGCGGAGGGGAAAAACTGTTTTTT
medium-sized	TRBJ1-6	TRBV6-4	15	-	CASSDGAQDNSPLHF	TGTGCCAGCAGTGATGGGGCACAAGATAATTCACCCCTCCACTTT
many	TRBJ2-7	TRBV6-5	12	TRBD1	CASSHAGGEQYF	TGTGCCAGCAGTCACGCAGGGGGCGAGCAGTACTTC
-	TRBJ2-5	TRBV7-8	16	TRBD2	CASSLGASGRGETQYF	TGTGCCAGCAGCTTAGGGGCTAGCGGGAGGGGAGAGACCCAGTACTTC
-	TRBJ2-1	TRBV6-2/TRBV6-3	13	TRBD2	CASSYIRGGEQFF	TGTGCCAGCAGTTACATTCGGGGGGGCGAGCAGTTCTTC
-	TRBJ2-5	TRBV6-5	14	TRBD2	CASRQTSGGQTQYF	TGTGCCAGCAGACAGACCTCGGGGGGGCAGACCCAGTACTTC
-	TRBJ1-4	TRBV6-6	14	-	CASSYVPGWEKLFF	TGTGCCAGCAGTTACGTACCAGGGTGGGAAAAACTGTTTTTT
-	TRBJ2-7	TRBV7-9	14	-	CASREEGAPFEQYF	TGTGCCAGCAGGGAGGAGGGGGCCCCGTTTGAGCAGTACTTC
-	TRBJ2-2	TRBV7-2	17	TRBD2	CASSLGLAGGNTGELFF	TGTGCCAGCAGCTTAGGGCTAGCGGGAGGGAACACCGGGGAGCTGTTTTTT
-	TRBJ2-1	TRBV6-1	15	-	CASSEVAGWANEQFF	TGTGCCAGCAGTGAAGTTGCAGGGTGGGCCAATGAGCAGTTCTTC
-	TRBJ1-2	TRBV4-1	16	-	CASSQVGAQGYYGYTF	TGCGCCAGCAGCCAAGTGGGCGCACAGGGATACTATGGCTACACCTTC
-	TRBJ1-1	TRBV19	13	-	CASRITGRSEAFF	TGTGCCAGTAGAATCACCGGAAGGAGTGAAGCTTTCTTT
-	TRBJ2-7	TRBV3-1/TRBV3-2	14	-	CASSQGGSTYEQYF	TGTGCCAGCAGCCAAGGCGGATCTACCTACGAGCAGTACTTC
-	TRBJ1-4	TRBV14	13	-	CASSQTVNEKLFF	TGTGCCAGCAGCCAGACAGTTAATGAAAAACTGTTTTTT
-	TRBJ1-3	TRBV19	15	-	CASSIGTASGNTIYF	TGTGCCAGTAGTATAGGGACAGCCTCTGGAAACACCATATATTTT
few	TRBJ1-1	TRBV15	13	-	CATSRDKNTEAFF	TGTGCCACCAGCAGAGACAAGAACACTGAAGCTTTCTTT
-	TRBJ1-6	TRBV30	15	TRBD1	CAWSPTGQENSPLHF	TGTGCCTGGAGCCCCACGGGACAGGAAAATTCACCCCTCCACTTT
-	TRBJ2-3	TRBV4-3	16	-	CASSHAELTSTDTQYF	TGCGCCAGCAGCCACGCGGAGCTGACTAGCACAGATACGCAGTATTTT